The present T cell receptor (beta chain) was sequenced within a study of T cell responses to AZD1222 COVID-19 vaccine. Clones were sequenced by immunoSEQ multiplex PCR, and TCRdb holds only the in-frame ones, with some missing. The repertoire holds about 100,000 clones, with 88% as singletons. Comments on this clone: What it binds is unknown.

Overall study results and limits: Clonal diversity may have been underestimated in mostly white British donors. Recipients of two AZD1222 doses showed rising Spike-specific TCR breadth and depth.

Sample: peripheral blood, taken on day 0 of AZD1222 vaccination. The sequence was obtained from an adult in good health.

In DNA form, the CDR3 reads TGCGCCAGCAGCTTGGGACTAGCGGGAGACGAGCAGTACTTC. Translating it yields CASSLGLAGDEQYF. The chain carries TRBV5-1 and TRBJ2-7; 12 nucleotides align to TRBD2. The V gene end was trimmed by 0 bases and the J gene end by 5 bases; junction bases not matched to a gene: 0. Germline V lookup: CDR1 SGHRS, CDR2 YFSETQ. The CDR3 extends over 14 amino acids.